The 15 T cell receptor beta chains reported below all come from one sample, sequenced in a study of cytomegalovirus exposure and HLA in healthy donors. This PCR relied on a set of 60 Vbeta primers and 13 Jbeta primers. Clones were sequenced by immunoSEQ multiplex PCR, and TCRdb holds only the in-frame ones, with some missing. The data show some 100,000 clones, 70% to 85% seen once. The sample taken for sequencing was PBMCs. The origin of the receptors is a woman aged 18-30 years in good health and CMV-seronegative.

This clone was seen a single time. V is TRBV7-9 and J is TRBJ1-4; D gene ambiguous. Germline V CDR1 and CDR2: SEHNR, FQNEAQ (reference sequence). Trimming cost V 4 bases and J 0 bases, with 3 bases left between them. This CDR3 comprises 13 residues. Written as DNA, the CDR3 is TGTGCCAGCAGCTCCACAACTAATGAAAAACTGTTTTTT. Translating it yields CASSSTTNEKLFF.

V is TRBV4-2 and J is TRBJ1-4, with 9 bases matching TRBD1. Germline trimming cut 4 bases from V and 4 bases from J; bases unmatched to any gene: 4. CDR3 length: 15 residues. Germline V CDR1 and CDR2: LGHNA, YNFKEQ. CDR3 amino acids: CASSRGTGINEKLFF. The CDR3 nucleotides are TGTGCCAGCAGCCGCGGGACAGGGATTAATGAAAAACTGTTTTTT.

The CDR3 spells CATSRAGTGANYGYTF. The CDR3, as DNA: TGTGCCACCAGCAGGGCGGGGACAGGGGCTAACTATGGCTACACCTTC. The chain uses TRBV15 and TRBJ1-2, with 10 bases aligning to TRBD1. Germline V gene sequence: CDR1 LNHNV, CDR2 YYDKDF (reference sequence). The CDR3 is 16 amino acids. J was trimmed by 0 bases and V by 3 bases; bases with no gene match: 4.

The CDR3 nucleotides are TGTGCCATCAGTAAAACAGGGAACACCGGGGAGCTGTTTTTT. It translates to CAISKTGNTGELFF. The V and J genes are TRBV10-3 and TRBJ2-2; the D gene is possibly TRBD1 (5 bases). The V end was cut by 5 bases, the J end by 1 base, with 8 bases between. The CDR3 consists of 14 residues. Germline V gene data show CDR1 as ENHRY and CDR2 as SYGVKD.

The chain recombines TRBV9 with TRBJ2-1; a possible D gene is TRBD2 (5 bases). Trimming cost V 0 bases and J 7 bases, with 17 bases left between them. The CDR3 is made up of 16 amino acids. Germline CDR1 reads SGDLS; CDR2 reads YYNGEE. CDR3 in DNA: TGTGCCAGCAGCGTAGTAGGGAGCGACCCTCGGAATGAGCAGTTCTTC. Translation: CASSVVGSDPRNEQFF.

V gene TRBV4-3 combines with J gene TRBJ2-7; weak D call: TRBD2 (6 bases). The CDR3 contains 16 residues. V was pared by 4 bases and J by 2 bases, with 18 bases between. Germline values: CDR1 LGHNA, CDR2 YSLEER. This chain's CDR3 is CASSPAWGEGAYEQYF. CDR3 in DNA: TGCGCCAGCAGCCCAGCTTGGGGGGAAGGTGCCTACGAGCAGTACTTC.

This chain connects TRBV28 to TRBJ2-7, with TRBD2 as a possible D gene (7 bases). V was cut by 3 bases and J by 2 bases, with 14 bases left in between. Looked up from germline, CDR1 is MDHEN and CDR2 is SYDVKM. CDR3 size: 15 residues. CDR3 in amino acids: CASSFAAGATYEQYF. CDR3 sequence (DNA): TGTGCCAGCAGTTTTGCGGCGGGGGCAACCTACGAGCAGTACTTC.

The chain uses TRBV4-1 and TRBJ2-1, with 8 bases identical to TRBD2. This CDR3 is 18 amino acids long. J was trimmed by 7 bases and V by 5 bases; bases with no gene match: 19. CDR1 and CDR2 (germline): MGHRA, YSYEKL. The CDR3 bases are TGCGCCAGCAGCATCAAGGGGCTAGCGGGCCCCGGGAGGAATGAGCAGTTCTTC. Its protein product is CASSIKGLAGPGRNEQFF.

V usage is TRBV19 and J usage is TRBJ1-2; D is perhaps TRBD1 (6 bases). V gave up 4 bases and J gave up 2 bases, with 14 bases separating them. Germline CDR1 is LNHDA and CDR2 is SQIVND (reference sequence). This CDR3 has 15 amino acids. DNA of the CDR3: TGTGCCAGTAGTAGGGACACAGGTATCAACTATGGCTACACCTTC. Residues: CASSRDTGINYGYTF. The full variable domain, its missing parts supplied by reference TRBV19 and TRBJ1-2, is DGGITQSPKYLFRKEGQNVTLSCEQNLNHDAMYWYRQDPGQGLRLIYYSQIVNDFQKGDIAEGYSVSREKKESFPLTVTSAQKNPTAFYLCASSRDTGINYGYTFGSGTRLTVV.

This clone is a singleton in its sample. The rearrangement uses TRBV7-9 and TRBJ2-3; TRBD2 agrees at 7 bases. CDR3 length: 15 residues. Trimming took 7 bases from V and 1 from J; bases not matched to a gene: 8. CDR1 is SEHNR, CDR2 FQNEAQ, per germline (reference sequence). The CDR3 spells CASTRLAFGTDTQYF. The DNA for the CDR3 is TGTGCCAGCACCCGACTAGCATTCGGCACAGATACGCAGTATTTT.

The rearrangement joins TRBV10-3 to TRBJ1-2; 7 nucleotides agree with TRBD1. V shed 3 bases, J shed 5 bases, and the junction held 9 bases outside the gene matches. The germline V gene encodes CDR1 ENHRY and CDR2 SYGVKD. The CDR3 spans 15 residues. This chain's CDR3 is CAISELGQEDYGYTF. The CDR3 DNA reads as TGTGCCATCAGTGAACTAGGACAGGAAGATTATGGCTACACCTTC.

V and J are TRBV11-2 and TRBJ2-1; 8 bases are shared with TRBD2. The V gene's germline CDR1 is SGHAT and CDR2 FQNNGV. V shed 0 bases, J shed 9 bases, and the junction held 16 bases outside the gene matches. This CDR3 contains 18 residues. Here the CDR3 reads CASSLEPPHGGVLGEQFF. CDR3 DNA: TGTGCCAGCAGCTTAGAGCCGCCACACGGGGGGGTCTTAGGTGAGCAGTTCTTC. The full variable domain, with the rest looked up from reference TRBV11-2 and TRBJ2-1, is EAGVAQSPRYKIIEKRQSVAFWCNPISGHATLYWYQQILGQGPKLLIQFQNNGVVDDSQLPKDRFSAERLKGVDSTLKIQPAKLEDSAVYLCASSLEPPHGGVLGEQFFGPGTRLTVL.

The rearrangement uses TRBV7-3 and TRBJ2-1, with TRBD2 identical over 8 bases. The V gene end was trimmed by 0 bases and the J gene end by 8 bases; junction bases not matched to a gene: 3. This CDR3 has 14 residues. CDR1 SGHTA and CDR2 FQGTGA come from the germline V gene. DNA of the CDR3: TGTGCCAGCAGCTTAACTGGACTAGCAGATGAGCAGTTCTTC. Translation: CASSLTGLADEQFF.

This clone has just a few counts. The rearrangement links TRBV28 to TRBJ2-3; 10 bases agree with TRBD1. J was trimmed by 2 bases and V by 7 bases; bases with no gene match: 6. The CDR3 is made up of 15 amino acids. From germline, CDR1 is MDHEN and CDR2 SYDVKM. The CDR3 sequence: CASTAGTGDTDTQYF. In nucleotides, the CDR3 is TGTGCCAGCACCGCCGGGACAGGGGACACAGATACGCAGTATTTT.

This chain uses TRBV6-4 with TRBJ2-1; TRBD2 matches 7 bases. Germline-derived CDR1 and CDR2 are MRHNA and SNTAGT. The CDR3 runs to 16 residues. V was clipped by 3 bases and J by 2 bases; unmatched bases: 7. CDR3 bases: TGTGCCAGCAGTGAATCGGGGCTAGCGGCCTACAATGAGCAGTTCTTC. Translation: CASSESGLAAYNEQFF.